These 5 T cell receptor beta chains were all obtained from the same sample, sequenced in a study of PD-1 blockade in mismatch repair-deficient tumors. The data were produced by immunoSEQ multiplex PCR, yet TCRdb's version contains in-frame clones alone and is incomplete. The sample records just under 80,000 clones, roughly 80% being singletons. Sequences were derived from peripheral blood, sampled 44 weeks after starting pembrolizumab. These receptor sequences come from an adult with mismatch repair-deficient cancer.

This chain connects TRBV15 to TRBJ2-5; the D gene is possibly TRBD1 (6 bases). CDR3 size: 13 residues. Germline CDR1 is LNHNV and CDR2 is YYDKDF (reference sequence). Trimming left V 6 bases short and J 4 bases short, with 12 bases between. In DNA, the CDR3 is TGTGCCACCAGGAAGGGGGAACGAGAGACCCAGTACTTC. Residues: CATRKGERETQYF.

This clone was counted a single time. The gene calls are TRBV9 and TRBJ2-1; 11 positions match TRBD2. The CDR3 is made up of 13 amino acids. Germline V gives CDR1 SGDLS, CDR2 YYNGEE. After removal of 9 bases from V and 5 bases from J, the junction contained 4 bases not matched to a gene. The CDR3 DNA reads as TGTGCCACCGCGGGACTAGCGGACAATGAGCAGTTCTTC. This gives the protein CATAGLADNEQFF. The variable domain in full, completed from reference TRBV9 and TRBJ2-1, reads DSGVTQTPKHLITATGQRVTLRCSPRSGDLSVYWYQQSLDQGLQFLIQYYNGEERAKGNILERFSAQQFPDLHSELNLSSLELGDSALYFCATAGLADNEQFFGPGTRLTVL.

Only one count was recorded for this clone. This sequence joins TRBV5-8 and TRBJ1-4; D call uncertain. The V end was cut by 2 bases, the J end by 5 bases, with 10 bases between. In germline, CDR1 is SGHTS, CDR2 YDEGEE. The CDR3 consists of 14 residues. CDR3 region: CASSFQDINEKLFF. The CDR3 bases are TGTGCCAGCAGCTTCCAGGATATAAATGAAAAACTGTTTTTT. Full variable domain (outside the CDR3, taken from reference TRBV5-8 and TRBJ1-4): EAGVTQSPTHLIKTRGQQATLRCSPISGHTSVYWYQQALGLGLQFLLWYDEGEERNRGNFPPRFSGRQFPNYSSELNVNALELEDSALYLCASSFQDINEKLFFGSGTQLSVL.

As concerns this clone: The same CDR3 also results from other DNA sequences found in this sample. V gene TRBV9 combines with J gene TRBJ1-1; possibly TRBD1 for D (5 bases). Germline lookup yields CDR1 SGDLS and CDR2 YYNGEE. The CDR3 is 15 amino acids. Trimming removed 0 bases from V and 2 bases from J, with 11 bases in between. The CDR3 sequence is CASSVVDSGNTEAFF. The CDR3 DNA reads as TGTGCCAGCAGCGTAGTTGACAGCGGAAACACTGAAGCTTTCTTT.

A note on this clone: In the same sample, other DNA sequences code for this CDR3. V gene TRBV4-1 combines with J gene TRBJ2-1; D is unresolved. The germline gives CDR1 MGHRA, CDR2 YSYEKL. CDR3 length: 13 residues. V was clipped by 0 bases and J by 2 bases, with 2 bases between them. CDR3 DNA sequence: TGCGCCAGCAGCCAAGATCCCTACAATGAGCAGTTCTTC. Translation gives CASSQDPYNEQFF.